These 8 T cell receptor beta chains came from one sample sequenced in a study of cytomegalovirus exposure and HLA in healthy donors. Primers for the PCR totalled 60 Vbeta and 13 Jbeta. Sequenced by immunoSEQ multiplex PCR; TCRdb stores in-frame clones only, minus some. Found here are 250,000 to 350,000 clones, around 90% of them singletons; the top ten hold less than 2.5%. Input material: PBMCs. These receptors were obtained from a woman under 30 in good health and CMV-seronegative.

The rearrangement links TRBV19 to TRBJ2-5; 8 bases align to TRBD1. The CDR3 contains 13 residues. V shed 6 bases, J shed 5 bases, and the junction held 5 bases outside the gene matches. Germline V gene lookup returns CDR1 LNHDA and CDR2 SQIVND (reference sequence). The CDR3 bases are TGTGCCAGTAGGCCAGGGGGCTGGGAGACCCAGTACTTC. Translating gives CASRPGGWETQYF.

The chain carries TRBV19 and TRBJ1-1; tentatively, D is TRBD1 (6 bases). Germline V gives CDR1 LNHDA, CDR2 SQIVND (reference sequence). The CDR3 totals 14 residues. V was pared by 7 bases and J by 2 bases, with 14 bases between. The CDR3 nucleotides read TGTGCCAGTAACCCGACAGGTTTTAACACTGAAGCTTTCTTT. Translation gives CASNPTGFNTEAFF.

The V and J genes are TRBV10-1 and TRBJ1-5; no firm D call. Trimming pared 4 bases from V and 6 bases from J, leaving 10 bases between. CDR1 is WNHNN, CDR2 SYGVQD, per germline (reference sequence). The CDR3 has 13 residues. The CDR3, as DNA: TGCGCCAGCAGTGCAGGTATCGGTCAGCCCCAGCATTTT. Its translation is CASSAGIGQPQHF.

Turning to this clone: One end of the junction fails to match germline, which may point to a read error. The chain carries TRBV7-9 and TRBJ1-2; 7 bases agree with TRBD1. Germline CDR1 and CDR2: SEHNR and FQNEAQ (reference sequence). The CDR3 sequence is 16 residues long. CDR3 sequence: CSSSPRTGTANYGYTF. Here the CDR3 DNA reads TGTTCCAGCAGCCCGCGGACAGGAACAGCTAACTATGGCTACACCTTC.

The chain joins TRBV5-6 to TRBJ2-7; tentatively, D is TRBD2 (6 bases). The CDR3 is 13 amino acids. Trimming stripped 2 bases from V and 7 bases from J, with 13 bases between. Germline V lookup: CDR1 SGHDT, CDR2 YYEEEE. CDR3 loop: CASSFYGGEEQYF. CDR3 nucleotide sequence: TGTGCCAGCAGCTTTTACGGGGGAGAAGAGCAGTACTTC.

The chain is built from TRBV4-1 and TRBJ2-7, with 7 bases that match TRBD2. The CDR3 is 16 residues long. Germline CDR1 reads MGHRA; CDR2 reads YSYEKL. V shed 0 bases and J 8 bases; nucleotides not matched to a gene: 13. The CDR3 spells CASSQDLTRGSTKQYF. Here the CDR3 DNA reads TGCGCCAGCAGCCAAGATTTAACCCGCGGGAGTACGAAGCAGTACTTC.

This clone was found a few times. J is TRBJ1-1 and V is TRBV6-5, with 8 bases lining up with TRBD1. With 6 bases clipped from V and 6 bases from J, the junction kept 9 bases outside the gene matches. CDR3 length equals 14 residues. From germline, CDR1 is MNHEY and CDR2 SVGAGI. The CDR3 DNA is TGTGCCAGCAGAAATGCAGGGGGCAAATCTGAAGCTTTCTTT. Amino acid sequence: CASRNAGGKSEAFF.

The chain employs TRBV5-1 and TRBJ1-2; maybe TRBD1 (6 bases). The CDR3 covers 13 residues. CDR1 and CDR2 from the germline V gene are SGHRS and YFSETQ. V gave up 4 bases and J gave up 9 bases, with 16 bases separating them. The CDR3 bases are TGCGCCAGCAGCGTCGGGGTAGGGGGTAGCTACACCTTC. Its protein is CASSVGVGGSYTF.